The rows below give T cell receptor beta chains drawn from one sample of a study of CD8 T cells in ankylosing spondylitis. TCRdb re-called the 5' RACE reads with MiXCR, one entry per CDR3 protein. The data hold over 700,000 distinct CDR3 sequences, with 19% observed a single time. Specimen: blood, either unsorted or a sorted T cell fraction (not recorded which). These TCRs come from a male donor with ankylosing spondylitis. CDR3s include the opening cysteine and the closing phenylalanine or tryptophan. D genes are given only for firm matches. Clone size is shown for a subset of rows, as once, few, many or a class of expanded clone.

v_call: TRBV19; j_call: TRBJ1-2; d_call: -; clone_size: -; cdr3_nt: TGTGCCAGTAGTATCAGGGATTACTATGGCTACACCTTC; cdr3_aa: CASSIRDYYGYTF
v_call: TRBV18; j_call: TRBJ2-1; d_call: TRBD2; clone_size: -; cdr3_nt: TGTGCCAGCTCACCACCAGCTCTAGCGGGAGGGTATGAGCAGTTCTTC; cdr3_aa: CASSPPALAGGYEQFF
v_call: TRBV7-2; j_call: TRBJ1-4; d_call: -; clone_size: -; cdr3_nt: TGTGCCAGCAGCTTACAGGCCAGCCTTAATGAAAAACTGTTTTTT; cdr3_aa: CASSLQASLNEKLFF
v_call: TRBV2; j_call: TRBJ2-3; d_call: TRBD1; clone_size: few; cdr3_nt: TGTGCCAGCAGTGAAAGACAGGGAGTCGCAGATACGCAGTATTTT; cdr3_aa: CASSERQGVADTQYF
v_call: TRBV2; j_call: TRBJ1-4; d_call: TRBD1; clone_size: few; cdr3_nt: TGTGCCAGCATTTCCGGGACAGGGGATGAAAAACTGTTTTTT; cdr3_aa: CASISGTGDEKLFF
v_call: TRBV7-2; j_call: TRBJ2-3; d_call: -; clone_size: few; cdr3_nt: TGTGCCAGCAGCTTAGTCGCTAGCACGCCCTCGGCAGATACGCAGTATTTT; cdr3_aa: CASSLVASTPSADTQYF
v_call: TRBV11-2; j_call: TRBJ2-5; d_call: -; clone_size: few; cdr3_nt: TGTGCCAGCAGCTTAATTGGTAGTAAGGAGACCCAGTACTTC; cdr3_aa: CASSLIGSKETQYF
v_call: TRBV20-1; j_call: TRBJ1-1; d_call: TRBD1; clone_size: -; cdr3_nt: TGCAGTGCCATGGCTTCAGGGGGCACTGAAGCTTTCTTT; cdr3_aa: CSAMASGGTEAFF
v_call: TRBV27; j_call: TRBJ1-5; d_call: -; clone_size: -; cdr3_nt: TGTGCCACCCCGGGCAGTCCTCATTATAGCAATCAGCCCCAGCATTTT; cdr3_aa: CATPGSPHYSNQPQHF
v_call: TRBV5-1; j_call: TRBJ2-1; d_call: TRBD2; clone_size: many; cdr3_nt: TGCGCCAGCAGCTTCGGGACTAGCGGAAACAATGAGCAGTTCTTC; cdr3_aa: CASSFGTSGNNEQFF
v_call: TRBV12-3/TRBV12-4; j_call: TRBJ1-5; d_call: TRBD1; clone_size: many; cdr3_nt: TGTGCCAGCACCCCAGACAGGGTAGATCAGCCCCAGCATTTT; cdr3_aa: CASTPDRVDQPQHF
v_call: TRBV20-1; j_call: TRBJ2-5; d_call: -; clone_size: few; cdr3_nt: TGCAGTGCTCTTCAGGAAGAGACCCAGTACTTC; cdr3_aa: CSALQEETQYF
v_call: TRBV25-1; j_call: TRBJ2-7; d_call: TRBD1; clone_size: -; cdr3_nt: TGTGCCAGCGGCGCAGGGGGCAAGTACGAGCAGTACTTC; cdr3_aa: CASGAGGKYEQYF
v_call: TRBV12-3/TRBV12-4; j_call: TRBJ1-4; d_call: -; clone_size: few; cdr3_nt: TGTGCCAGCAGTTCCTCGGGGGGAGTTGATGAAAAACTGTTTTTT; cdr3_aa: CASSSSGGVDEKLFF
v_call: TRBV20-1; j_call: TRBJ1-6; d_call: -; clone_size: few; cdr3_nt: TGCAGTGCTAGAGAGGCCGGGAGGGAGAATTCACCCCTCCACTTT; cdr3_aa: CSAREAGRENSPLHF
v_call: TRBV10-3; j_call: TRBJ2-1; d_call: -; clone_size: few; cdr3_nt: TGTGCCATCAGTGGGCCAGGCGAGGGAAACTTTTACAATGAGCAGTTCTTC; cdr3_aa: CAISGPGEGNFYNEQFF
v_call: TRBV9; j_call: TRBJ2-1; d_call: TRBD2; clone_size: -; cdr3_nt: TGTGCCAGCAGCGTATCTAGCGGGGCCCTAGGGGGGAATGAGCAGTTCTTC; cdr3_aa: CASSVSSGALGGNEQFF
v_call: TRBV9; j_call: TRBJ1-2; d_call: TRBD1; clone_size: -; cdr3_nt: TGTGCCAGCAGCCCCCGACAGGGCGGCGATGGCTACACCTTC; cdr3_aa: CASSPRQGGDGYTF
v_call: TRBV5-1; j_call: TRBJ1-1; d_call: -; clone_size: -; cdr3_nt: TGCGCCAGCAGCTTGGGGGGGCCCAGCACTGAAGCTTTCTTT; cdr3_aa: CASSLGGPSTEAFF
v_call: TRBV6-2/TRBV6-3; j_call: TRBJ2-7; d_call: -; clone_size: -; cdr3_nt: TGTGCCAGCAGTTACGCCTCCCTCTCCTACGAGCAGTACTTC; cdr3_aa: CASSYASLSYEQYF
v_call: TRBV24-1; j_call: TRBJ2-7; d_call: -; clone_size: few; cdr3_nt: TGTGCCACCAGTGACTCGCCTCAGGGGTACGAGCAGTACTTC; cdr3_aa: CATSDSPQGYEQYF
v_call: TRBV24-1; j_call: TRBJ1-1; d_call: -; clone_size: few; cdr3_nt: TGTGCCACCAGTGATCCGGTGGACAGTACGAACACTGAAGCTTTCTTT; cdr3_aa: CATSDPVDSTNTEAFF
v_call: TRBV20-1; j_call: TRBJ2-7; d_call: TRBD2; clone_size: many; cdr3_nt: TGCAGTGCTAGTCGGTCTAGCGGGAGGGCCTTCTCTACCGAGCAGTACTTC; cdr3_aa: CSASRSSGRAFSTEQYF
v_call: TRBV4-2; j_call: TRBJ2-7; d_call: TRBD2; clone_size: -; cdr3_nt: TGTGCCAGCAGCCACGGGACTATCGGGAGCTACGAGCAGTACTTC; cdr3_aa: CASSHGTIGSYEQYF
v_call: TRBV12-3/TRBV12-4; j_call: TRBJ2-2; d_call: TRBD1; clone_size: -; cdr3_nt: TGTGCCAGCAGTTTAAACAGGGGGCTTGTCACCGGGGAGCTGTTTTTT; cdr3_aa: CASSLNRGLVTGELFF
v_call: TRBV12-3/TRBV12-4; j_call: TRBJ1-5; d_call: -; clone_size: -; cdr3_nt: TGTGCCAGCAGTCGGGCCACCAGGGGCAATCAGCCCCAGCATTTT; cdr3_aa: CASSRATRGNQPQHF
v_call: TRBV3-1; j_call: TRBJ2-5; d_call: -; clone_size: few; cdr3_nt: TGTGCCAGCAGCCAAGGGTGGGACATCCAAGAGACCCAGTACTTC; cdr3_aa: CASSQGWDIQETQYF
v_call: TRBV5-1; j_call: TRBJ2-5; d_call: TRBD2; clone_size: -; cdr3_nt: TGCGCCAGCAGCTACAGCGGGGAAGGAAGAGAGACCCAGTACTTC; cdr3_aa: CASSYSGEGRETQYF
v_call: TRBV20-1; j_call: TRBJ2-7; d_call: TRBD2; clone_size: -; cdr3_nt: TGCAGTGCTAGGGACAGCGGGAGTATCTACGAGCAGTACTTC; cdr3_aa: CSARDSGSIYEQYF
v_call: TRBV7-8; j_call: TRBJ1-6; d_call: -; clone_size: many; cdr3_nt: TGTGCCAGCAGCTTAGCGTACCTTCCCTATAATTCACCCCTCCACTTT; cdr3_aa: CASSLAYLPYNSPLHF
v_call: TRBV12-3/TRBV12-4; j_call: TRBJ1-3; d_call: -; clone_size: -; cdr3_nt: TGTGCCAGCAGTTTAAGTCCTGCACCTGGAAACACCATATATTTT; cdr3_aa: CASSLSPAPGNTIYF
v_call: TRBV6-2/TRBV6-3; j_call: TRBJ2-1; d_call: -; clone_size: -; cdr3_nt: TGTGCCAGCAGCCCTCTTAATTACTACAATGAGCAGTTCTTC; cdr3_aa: CASSPLNYYNEQFF
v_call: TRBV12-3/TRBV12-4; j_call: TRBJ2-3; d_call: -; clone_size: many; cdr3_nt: TGTGCCAGCAGTTTAGGATTGCCGTCGGCAGATACGCAGTATTTT; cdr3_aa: CASSLGLPSADTQYF
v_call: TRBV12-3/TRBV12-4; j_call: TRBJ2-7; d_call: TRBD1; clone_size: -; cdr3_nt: TGTGCCAGCAGCCCCCAGGGGGTTTTTTCCTACGAGCAGTACTTC; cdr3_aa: CASSPQGVFSYEQYF
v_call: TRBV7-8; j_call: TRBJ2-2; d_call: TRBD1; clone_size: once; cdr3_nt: TGTGCCAGCAGCTTCCCCGGGACAGTAAACACCGGGGAGCTGTTTTTT; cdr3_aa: CASSFPGTVNTGELFF
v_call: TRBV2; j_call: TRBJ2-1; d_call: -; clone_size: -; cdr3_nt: TGTGCCAGCACCGAGGGCGGGTTTGAGCAGTTCTTC; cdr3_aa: CASTEGGFEQFF
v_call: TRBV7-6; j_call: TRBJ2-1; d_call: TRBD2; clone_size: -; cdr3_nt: TGTGCCAGCAGCTTAGTGGGGGGGAGCGGGGCTGGCAATGAGCAGTTCTTC; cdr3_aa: CASSLVGGSGAGNEQFF
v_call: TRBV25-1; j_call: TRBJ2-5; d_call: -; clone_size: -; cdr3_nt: TGTGCCAGCAGTGAAGGGGTTAGTGGGGAGACCCAGTACTTC; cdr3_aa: CASSEGVSGETQYF
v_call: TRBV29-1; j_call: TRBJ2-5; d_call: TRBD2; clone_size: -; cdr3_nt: TGCAGCGTTGAAGATGGGGGACTAGCGTTCCAAGAGACCCAGTACTTC; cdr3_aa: CSVEDGGLAFQETQYF
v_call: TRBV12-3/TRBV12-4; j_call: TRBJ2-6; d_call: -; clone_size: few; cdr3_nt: TGTGCCAGCAGAAGGTTCTCTGGGGCCAACGTCCTGACTTTC; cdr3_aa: CASRRFSGANVLTF
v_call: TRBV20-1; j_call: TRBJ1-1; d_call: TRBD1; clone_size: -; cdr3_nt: TGCAGTGCTAGAGACACAGGGGGCGCGGCTGCTGAAGCTTTCTTT; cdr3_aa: CSARDTGGAAAEAFF
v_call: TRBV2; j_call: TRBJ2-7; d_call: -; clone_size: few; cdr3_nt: TGTGCCAGCAGTGAAGGAATGATTGAGCAGTACTTC; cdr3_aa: CASSEGMIEQYF
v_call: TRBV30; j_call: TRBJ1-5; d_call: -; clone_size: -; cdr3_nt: TGTGCCTTCCAATTCAAGGGAACTAGTCAGCCCCAGCATTTT; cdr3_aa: CAFQFKGTSQPQHF
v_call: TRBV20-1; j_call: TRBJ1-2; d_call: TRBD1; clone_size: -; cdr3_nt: TGCAGTGCCCCTGGGACAGGCTTAAGTTGGAACTATGGCTACACCTTC; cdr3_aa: CSAPGTGLSWNYGYTF
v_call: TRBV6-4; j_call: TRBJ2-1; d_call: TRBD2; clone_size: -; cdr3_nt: TGTGCCAGCAGTGAGGCTAGCGGGGGGGCCACTGAGCAGTTCTTC; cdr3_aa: CASSEASGGATEQFF
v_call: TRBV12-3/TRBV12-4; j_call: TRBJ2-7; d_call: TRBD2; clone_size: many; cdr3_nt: TGTGCCAGCAGTCCCCCGCGGGGGTACGAGCAGTACTTC; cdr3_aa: CASSPPRGYEQYF